The 10 T cell receptor beta chains below were found in one sample sequenced in a study of blood T cell repertoires in COVID-19 (dated by TCRdb to about 2020). Library generation was performed with the immunoSEQ multiplex PCR assay. This immuneACCESS table, as held by TCRdb, lists in-frame sequences with V and J called but not all clones. Of the missing ones, under half trace to an unresolved V gene in checked studies; the others have no known cause. This sample gives about 140,000 clones in total; around 84% of them show up just once. Roughly 8.7% of the sample is held by the ten biggest clonotypes. The specimen sequenced was peripheral blood. The receptor set was obtained from an older woman with acute or convalescent COVID-19.

The chain carries TRBV6-5 and TRBJ1-3; 8 nucleotides line up with TRBD1. The germline V gene has CDR1 MNHEY and CDR2 SVGAGI. The CDR3 extends over 15 amino acids. J gave up 4 bases and V 2 bases, and 4 bases lay outside the gene matches. CDR3: CASSYQGAHGNTIYF. CDR3 nucleotide sequence: TGTGCCAGCAGTTACCAGGGGGCGCACGGAAACACCATATATTTT.

This chain joins TRBV4-1 and TRBJ1-2, with a tentative D call TRBD1 (6 bases). V dropped 2 bases and J dropped 4 bases, with 20 bases sitting between them. The germline V gene encodes CDR1 MGHRA and CDR2 YSYEKL. This CDR3 spans 17 amino acids. CDR3 nucleotide sequence: TGCGCCAGCAGCCAAAGAATAAGGACAGAAAGGATCTATGGCTACACCTTC. The encoded protein is CASSQRIRTERIYGYTF.

The V gene is TRBV19, the J gene TRBJ2-2, with 8 nucleotides matching TRBD1. J was trimmed by 8 bases and V by 6 bases; bases with no gene match: 5. The CDR3 is 13 amino acids. Germline assignment: CDR1 LNHDA and CDR2 SQIVND (reference sequence). The CDR3 coding sequence is TGTGCCAGTAGCCCTGGACAGGGTGGGGAGCTGTTTTTT. Protein product: CASSPGQGGELFF.

The chain carries TRBV4-1 and TRBJ1-5; the match to TRBD1 covers 8 bases. Germline V gene lookup returns CDR1 MGHRA and CDR2 YSYEKL. Unmatched junction bases numbered 9, after V lost 1 base and J lost 1 base. The CDR3 totals 18 residues. DNA for the CDR3: TGCGCCAGCAGCCAAGTCCCAGGGGGCGCGGGAAGCAATCAGCCCCAGCATTTT. Protein product: CASSQVPGGAGSNQPQHF.

The chain carries TRBV19 and TRBJ1-2; D is undetermined. This CDR3 comprises 14 residues. Germline CDR1 reads LNHDA; CDR2 reads SQIVND (reference sequence). Between the trimmed V and J ends, which lost 3 bases and 3 bases, there was a span of 11 bases. The CDR3 DNA follows: TGTGCCAGTAGTATTAGGGAGAGTGACTATGGCTACACCTTC. Translating it yields CASSIRESDYGYTF.

J is TRBJ1-5 and V is TRBV30; D ambiguous. The CDR3 has 14 amino acids. In germline, CDR1 is GTSNPN, CDR2 SVGIG (reference sequence). Trimming took off 0 bases at V and 1 base at J, with 7 bases between the two ends. DNA of the CDR3: TGTGCCTGGAGTGTAGGCGGGAGCAATCAGCCCCAGCATTTT. Translating it yields CAWSVGGSNQPQHF.

The chain combines TRBV4-1 with TRBJ2-1; weak D call: TRBD2 (6 bases). Trimming left V 1 base short and J 4 bases short, with 14 bases between. This CDR3 has 16 residues. Germline V gives CDR1 MGHRA, CDR2 YSYEKL. CDR3 DNA: TGCGCCAGCAGCCAAGTCCCGGGGGTACGGTACAATGAGCAGTTCTTC. Residues: CASSQVPGVRYNEQFF.

The V call is TRBV11-3, the J call TRBJ1-3; TRBD1 might be the D (6 bases). The CDR3 has 16 amino acids. CDR1 and CDR2 (germline): SGHNT, YENEEA. The ends were cut back, 0 bases at V and 2 bases at J, with 11 bases in the middle. CDR3 bases: TGTGCCAGCAGCTTAGATCAGACAGGCCCTGGAAACACCATATATTTT. Translating gives CASSLDQTGPGNTIYF.

The J gene is TRBJ1-1, the V gene TRBV27, with D possibly being TRBD1 (5 bases). The V gene lost 6 bases and the J gene lost 0 bases, with 11 bases spanning the gap. The CDR3 contains 14 residues. Per the germline V gene, CDR1 is MNHEY and CDR2 is SMNVEV (reference sequence). CDR3 nucleotide sequence: TGTGCCAGCAGGTATCAGGGCATGAACACTGAAGCTTTCTTT. Amino acids: CASRYQGMNTEAFF.

This clone has a single count. The chain employs TRBV28 and TRBJ1-5; TRBD1 aligns across 9 bases. Germline V CDR1 and CDR2: MDHEN, SYDVKM. This CDR3 comprises 15 residues. V trimming: 8 bases; J trimming: 4 bases; junction bases outside the gene matches: 9. The CDR3 nucleotides read TGTGCCAGCGGGGCCGGGACAGGGATAAATCAGCCCCAGCATTTT. Its translation is CASGAGTGINQPQHF. Full variable domain (outside the CDR3, taken from reference TRBV28 and TRBJ1-5): DVKVTQSSRYLVKRTGEKVFLECVQDMDHENMFWYRQDPGLGLRLIYFSYDVKMKEKGDIPEGYSVSREKKERFSLILESASTNQTSMYLCASGAGTGINQPQHFGDGTRLSIL.